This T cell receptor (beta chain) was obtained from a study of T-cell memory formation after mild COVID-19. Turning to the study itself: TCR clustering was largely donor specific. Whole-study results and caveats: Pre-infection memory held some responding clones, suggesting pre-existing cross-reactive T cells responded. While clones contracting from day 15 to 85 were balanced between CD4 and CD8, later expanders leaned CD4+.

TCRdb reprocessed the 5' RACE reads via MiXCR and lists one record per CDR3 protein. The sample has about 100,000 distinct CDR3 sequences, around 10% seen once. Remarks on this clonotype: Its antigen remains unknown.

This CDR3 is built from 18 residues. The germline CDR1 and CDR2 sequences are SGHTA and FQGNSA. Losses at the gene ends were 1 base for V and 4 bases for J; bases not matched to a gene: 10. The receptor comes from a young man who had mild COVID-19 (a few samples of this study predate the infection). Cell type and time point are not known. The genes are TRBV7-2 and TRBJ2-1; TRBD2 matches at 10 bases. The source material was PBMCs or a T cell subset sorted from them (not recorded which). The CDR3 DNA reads TGTGCCAGCAGCTTAGAGACTATAGCGGGGGGTATTTACAATGAGCAGTTCTTC. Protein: CASSLETIAGGIYNEQFF.